The present entry profiles one T cell receptor (beta chain) with its context. From the 5' RACE reads, TCRdb called clonotypes with MiXCR, one entry per CDR3 protein. The sample yields 350,000 to 450,000 distinct CDR3 sequences, around 20% seen once. These data originate in a study of T-cell memory formation after mild COVID-19. With 3 bases clipped from V and 3 bases from J, the junction kept 5 bases outside the gene matches. CDR1 is SGHVS, CDR2 FNYEAQ, per germline. This CDR3 is built from 15 residues. The material sequenced was PBMCs or a T cell subset sorted from them (not recorded which). This chain joins TRBV7-6 and TRBJ1-1, with TRBD1 matching over 9 bases. This sequence originates from an adult woman who had mild COVID-19 (a few samples of this study predate the infection). Cell type and time point are not known. This chain's CDR3 is CASSLTGGVDTEAFF. CDR3 bases: TGTGCCAGCAGCTTGACAGGGGGTGTGGACACTGAAGCTTTCTTT.